These 21 T cell receptor beta chains share one sample of origin, sequenced in a study of CD8 T cells in ankylosing spondylitis. From the 5' RACE reads, TCRdb called clonotypes with MiXCR, one entry per CDR3 protein. The data hold roughly 150,000 distinct CDR3 sequences, with just over 9.5% observed a single time. Sequencing was done on a sample of blood, either unsorted or a sorted T cell fraction (not recorded which). The receptors shown here come from a female donor with ankylosing spondylitis or in good health (not recorded which).

There are a few counts of this clonotype. This chain links TRBV27 with TRBJ2-1; 8 bases are shared with TRBD2. The germline V gene has CDR1 MNHEY and CDR2 SMNVEV (reference sequence). Germline trimming cut 3 bases from V and 6 bases from J; bases unmatched to any gene: 7. This CDR3 spans 15 amino acids. The CDR3 loop reads CASSFASGRPNEQFF. CDR3 bases: TGTGCCAGCAGTTTTGCTAGCGGGCGACCCAATGAGCAGTTCTTC.

This clonotype was found a few times. The genes are TRBV4-3 and TRBJ1-5; D is unclear. Trimming pared 0 bases from V and 7 bases from J, leaving 13 bases between. The CDR3 loop spans 15 amino acids. CDR1 LGHNA and CDR2 YSLEER come from the germline V gene. The CDR3 bases are TGCGCCAGCAGCCAAGATCGGTCGGCTGGACAGCCCCAGCATTTT. It is translated as CASSQDRSAGQPQHF.

The rearrangement joins TRBV30 to TRBJ2-6; D may be TRBD1 or TRBD2 (5 bases each). The V gene's germline CDR1 is GTSNPN and CDR2 SVGIG (reference sequence). Trimming shortened V by 4 bases and J by 0 bases, and 10 bases separated the two germline ends. The CDR3 is 15 residues long. DNA of the CDR3: TGTGCCTGGATAGAGGGGTCCTCTGGGGCCAACGTCCTGACTTTC. The encoded protein is CAWIEGSSGANVLTF.

This clonotype has ten or more counts. The genes are TRBV7-9 and TRBJ2-5; 9 nucleotides agree with TRBD1. CDR1 is SEHNR and CDR2 is FQNEAQ in the germline V gene (reference sequence). The CDR3 has 14 amino acids. Unmatched junction bases numbered 3, after V lost 5 bases and J lost 2 bases. CDR3 nucleotides: TGTGCCAGCAGCCTACAGGGGGCACAAGAGACCCAGTACTTC. Its translation is CASSLQGAQETQYF.

In this sample, this clonotype turned up a few times. V usage is TRBV7-9 and J usage is TRBJ2-5; TRBD1 agrees at 7 bases. CDR1 is SEHNR, CDR2 FQNEAQ, per germline (reference sequence). The CDR3 loop spans 15 amino acids. The V and J ends lost 5 bases and 2 bases, in that order; junction bases with no gene match: 8. The CDR3 reads CASSKLQGFQETQYF. CDR3 DNA: TGTGCCAGCAGCAAATTACAGGGGTTTCAAGAGACCCAGTACTTC. The full variable domain, its missing parts supplied by reference TRBV7-9 and TRBJ2-5, is DTGVSQNPRHKITKRGQNVTFRCDPISEHNRLYWYRQTLGQGPEFLTYFQNEAQLEKSRLLSDRFSAERPKGSFSTLEIQRTEQGDSAMYLCASSKLQGFQETQYFGPGTRLLVL.

This clonotype was recorded at least ten times. V is TRBV2 and J is TRBJ2-1; 8 positions agree with TRBD2. There are 16 residues in the CDR3. J gave up 9 bases and V 3 bases, and 13 bases lay outside the gene matches. CDR1 is SNHLY, CDR2 FYNNEI, per germline. CDR3 in DNA: TGTGCCAGCAGTGATGGGGGGGTAGCGGGAACCGGTGAGCAGTTCTTC. This encodes CASSDGGVAGTGEQFF.

This clonotype has just a few counts. The chain links TRBV19 to TRBJ1-5; TRBD1 aligns across 8 bases. The length of the CDR3 is 14 residues. V shed 11 bases and J 7 bases; nucleotides not matched to a gene: 13. Germline V gives CDR1 LNHDA, CDR2 SQIVND (reference sequence). DNA for the CDR3: TGTGCCGTAGAAGGGGGACAGGTGGAACAGCCCCAGCATTTT. It yields the protein CAVEGGQVEQPQHF.

This clonotype appeared once. This chain uses TRBV7-9 with TRBJ2-5; D ambiguous. CDR1 SEHNR and CDR2 FQNEAQ come from the germline V gene (reference sequence). V was clipped by 0 bases and J by 1 base, with 3 bases between them. The CDR3 extends over 13 amino acids. This CDR3 is CASSLAVQETQYF. In nucleotides, the CDR3 is TGTGCCAGCAGCTTAGCGGTCCAAGAGACCCAGTACTTC.

The CDR3 sequence: CASSTSGFARAYEQYF. DNA for the CDR3: TGTGCCAGCAGTACGTCAGGGTTCGCGCGGGCCTACGAGCAGTACTTC. This chain connects TRBV27 to TRBJ2-7; the D call may be TRBD1 or TRBD2 (5 bases each). V was cut by 5 bases and J by 2 bases, with 19 bases left in between. The germline CDR1 and CDR2 sequences are MNHEY and SMNVEV (reference sequence). The CDR3 has 16 residues.

In this sample, this clonotype turned up many times. The gene calls are TRBV4-3 and TRBJ2-3; perhaps TRBD2 as D (5 bases). The V end lost 3 bases, the J end lost 0 bases, and 13 bases lay between the germline ends. CDR1 is LGHNA, CDR2 YSLEER, per germline. The CDR3 sequence is 16 residues long. CDR3 protein: CASSQAAVASTDTQYF. The CDR3 DNA sequence: TGCGCCAGCAGCCAGGCAGCGGTTGCTAGCACAGATACGCAGTATTTT.

This sequence joins TRBV9 and TRBJ2-7; D tentatively fits TRBD1 or TRBD2 (5 bases each). In germline, CDR1 is SGDLS, CDR2 YYNGEE. V lost 0 bases and J 6 bases, leaving 16 bases between the germline ends. The CDR3 runs to 15 residues. As DNA, the CDR3 is TGTGCCAGCAGCGTAGGGCGAGGGGTGCATGGCGAGCAGTACTTC. It encodes CASSVGRGVHGEQYF.

V is TRBV7-6 and J is TRBJ2-3; 11 bases line up with TRBD2. Germline CDR1 reads SGHVS; CDR2 reads FNYEAQ. Losses at the gene ends were 4 bases for V and 2 bases for J; bases not matched to a gene: 8. The CDR3 totals 17 residues. The CDR3 DNA sequence: TGTGCCAGCAGCTCGCTTTTAGCGGGAGGGTTCACAGATACGCAGTATTTT. Translated: CASSSLLAGGFTDTQYF.

CDR3 loop: CASSQDYSGLGTYEQYF. CDR3 nucleotide sequence: TGCGCCAGCAGCCAAGACTATTCGGGACTAGGAACCTACGAGCAGTACTTC. V usage is TRBV4-3 and J usage is TRBJ2-7; 8 bases match TRBD2. The V segment lost 0 bases and the J segment 2 bases; nucleotides outside the gene matches: 9. There are 17 residues in the CDR3. CDR1 and CDR2 (germline): LGHNA, YSLEER.

This clonotype was counted at least ten times. The CDR3, as DNA: TGCAGTGCTAGAGATGGCAGGGTAGCCAAAAACATTCAGTACTTC. Translated: CSARDGRVAKNIQYF. The genes are TRBV20-1 and TRBJ2-4; D possibly corresponds to TRBD1 (5 bases). Germline V gene lookup returns CDR1 DFQATT and CDR2 SNEGSKA (reference sequence). The V end lost 0 bases, the J end lost 0 bases, and 9 bases lay between the germline ends. The CDR3 totals 15 residues.

The rearrangement links TRBV4-3 to TRBJ2-2, with TRBD2 matching over 10 bases. The germline gives CDR1 LGHNA, CDR2 YSLEER. V dropped 0 bases and J dropped 3; count of bases not matched to a gene: 4. This CDR3 has 17 amino acids. CDR3 sequence: CASSQDRTSGYTGELFF. The CDR3 DNA sequence: TGCGCCAGCAGCCAAGATCGGACTAGCGGCTACACCGGGGAGCTGTTTTTT.

Only a few counts were recorded for this clonotype. The gene calls are TRBV11-2 and TRBJ1-2; 7 bases align to TRBD1. Germline V CDR1 and CDR2: SGHAT, FQNNGV. The CDR3 runs to 17 residues. Trimming at V came to 5 bases and at J to 4 bases, leaving 16 bases not matched to a gene. CDR3 loop: CASSLPRDRHPTYGYTF. Written as DNA, the CDR3 is TGTGCCAGCAGCCTACCCCGGGACAGACACCCTACCTATGGCTACACCTTC.

Only a few counts were recorded for this clonotype. The chain joins TRBV3-1 to TRBJ2-6, with a tentative D call TRBD2 (6 bases). CDR3 size: 16 residues. With 3 bases removed from V and 0 bases from J, the gap between germline ends came to 9 bases. The germline V gene encodes CDR1 LGHDT and CDR2 YNNKEL (reference sequence). CDR3 sequence reads: CASSQGGGSGANVLTF. The DNA of the CDR3 is TGTGCCAGCAGCCAGGGGGGTGGCTCTGGGGCCAACGTCCTGACTTTC.

The chain has TRBV6-1 and TRBJ2-1; 7 nucleotides align to TRBD2. CDR3 length: 13 residues. With V trimmed by 8 bases and J by 5 bases, 6 bases remained unmatched. Germline loops: CDR1 MNHNS, CDR2 SASEGT. The CDR3 DNA reads TGTGCCAGCCGAGCGGGGCTAAACAATGAGCAGTTCTTC. Its protein product is CASRAGLNNEQFF.

The rearrangement joins TRBV29-1 to TRBJ2-3; D is perhaps TRBD1 (6 bases). CDR3 size: 14 residues. Germline V lookup: CDR1 SQVTM, CDR2 ANQGSEA. V was clipped by 3 bases and J by 3 bases, with 13 bases between them. The CDR3 loop is CSVDAGERTDTQYF. The CDR3 coding sequence is TGCAGCGTTGATGCAGGGGAGAGGACAGATACGCAGTATTTT.

This clonotype was seen a handful of times. The V call is TRBV12-3 or TRBV12-4, the J call TRBJ1-1; D remains unclear. V was shortened by 6 bases and J by 4 bases, with 15 bases between the two germline ends. The CDR3 runs 14 residues. The CDR3 region has the DNA TGTGCCAGCAGCCCGGGCACAGACCCCACTGAAGCTTTCTTT. Protein product: CASSPGTDPTEAFF.

The V and J genes are TRBV18 and TRBJ2-7; 10 positions agree with TRBD2. Germline CDR1 is KGHSH and CDR2 is LQKENI. This CDR3 is 19 amino acids long. The V and J ends lost 2 bases and 2 bases, in that order; junction bases with no gene match: 15. DNA for the CDR3: TGTGCCAGCTCACCATCCCGGACAGTAGCGGGAGGCCTCCCCTACGAGCAGTACTTC. Translated, it gives CASSPSRTVAGGLPYEQYF.